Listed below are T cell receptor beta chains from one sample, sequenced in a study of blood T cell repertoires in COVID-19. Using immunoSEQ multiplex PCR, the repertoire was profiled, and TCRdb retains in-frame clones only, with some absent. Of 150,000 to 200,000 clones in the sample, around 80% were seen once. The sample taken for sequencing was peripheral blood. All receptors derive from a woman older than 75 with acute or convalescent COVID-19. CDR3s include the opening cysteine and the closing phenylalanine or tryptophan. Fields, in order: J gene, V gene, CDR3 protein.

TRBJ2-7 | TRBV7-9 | CASSYVDRGRWNEQYF
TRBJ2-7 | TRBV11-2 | CASSLEEGSEQYF
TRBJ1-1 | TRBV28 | CASSSTPGQATEAFF
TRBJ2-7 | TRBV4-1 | CASSLAVSPNYEQYF
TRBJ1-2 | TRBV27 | CASSPLLTGGANYGYTF
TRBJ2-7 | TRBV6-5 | CASSRQVTYEQYF
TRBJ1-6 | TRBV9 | CASSVGPSNSPLHF
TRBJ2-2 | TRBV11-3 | CASGQGSVGELFF
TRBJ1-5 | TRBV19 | CASSIGAESNQPQHF
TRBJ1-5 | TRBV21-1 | CASSKALGDTPHRGQPQHF
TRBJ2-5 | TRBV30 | CAWDHGTAQETQYF
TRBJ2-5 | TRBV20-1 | CSASLGTSGETQYF
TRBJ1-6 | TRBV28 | CASSLPGGASYNSPLHF
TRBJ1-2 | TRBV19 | CASSIGQGIYYGYTF
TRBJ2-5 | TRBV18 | CASAGQQETQYF
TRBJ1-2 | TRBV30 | CAWSVHRANYGYTF
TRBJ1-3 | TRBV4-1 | CASSQDTGNTIYF
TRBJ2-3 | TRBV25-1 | CASSVRGPTDTQYF
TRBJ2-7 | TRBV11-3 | CASSLFPTYEQYF
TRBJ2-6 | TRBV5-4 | CASSPGDSGANVLTF
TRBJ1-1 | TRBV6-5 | CASTYHRDTEAFF
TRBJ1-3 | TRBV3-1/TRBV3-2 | CASSQVLGNTIYF
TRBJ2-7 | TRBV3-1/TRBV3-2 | CASSQARGAYEQYF
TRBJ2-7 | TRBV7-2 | CASSLNSLPSEQYF
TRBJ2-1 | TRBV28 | CASSLAGARRNEQFF
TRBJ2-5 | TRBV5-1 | CASSLGTGYQETQYF
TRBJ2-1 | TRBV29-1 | CSVEDRSPGSYNEQFF
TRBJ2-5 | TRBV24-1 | CATSVGAEETQYF
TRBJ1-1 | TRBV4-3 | CASSQDIRDRGEAFF
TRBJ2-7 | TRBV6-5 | CASSIDRQGFYEQYF
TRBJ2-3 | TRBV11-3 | CASSPSPGKADTQYF
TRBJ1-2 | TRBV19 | CASKAPGHNNYGYTF
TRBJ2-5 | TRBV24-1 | CATSVGSAGGQETQYF
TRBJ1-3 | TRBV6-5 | CASSYLGTAGNTIYF
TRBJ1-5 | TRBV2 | CASSDIGGGNQPQHF
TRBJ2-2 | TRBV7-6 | CASSLTGTSVGAKTGELFF
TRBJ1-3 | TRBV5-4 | CASSWTGGVVGGNTIYF
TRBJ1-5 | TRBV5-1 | CASSHLNSARGNQPQHF
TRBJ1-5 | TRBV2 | CASRPDRGNQPQHF
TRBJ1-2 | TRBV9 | CASSAGTGNRGGYTF
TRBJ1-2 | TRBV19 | CASSIEANYGYTF
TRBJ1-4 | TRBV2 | CASSPKQGGMRELFF
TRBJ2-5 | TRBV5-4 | CASSSGTEQETQYF
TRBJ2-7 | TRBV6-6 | CASRISMAYEQYF
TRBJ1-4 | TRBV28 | CASSLWEGTNEKLFF
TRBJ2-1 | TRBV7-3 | CASSLMEGSSYNEQFF
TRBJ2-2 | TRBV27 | CASSPPRKLFF
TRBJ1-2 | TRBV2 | CASNAGGGGYGYTF
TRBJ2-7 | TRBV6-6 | CASSPDVGWTGREQYF